This T cell receptor beta chain is drawn from a study of blood T cells in healthy people across ages. This clonotype has more than one count but fewer than ten. A second about 6 to 12 cycle PCR used barcoded and J-beta primers. TCRdb recomputed calls from the 5' RACE reads with MiXCR, one row per CDR3 protein. The sample has 450,000 to 700,000 distinct CDR3 sequences, roughly 29% seen once. The V gene end was trimmed by 4 bases and the J gene end by 6 bases; junction bases not matched to a gene: 7. This CDR3 has 14 amino acids. CDR1 SGDLS and CDR2 YYNGEE come from the germline V gene. V is TRBV9 and J is TRBJ2-3; 8 bases are shared with TRBD1. Sequencing was carried out using blood. This TCR came from a woman aged 70-85 years in good health. The CDR3 region is CASSSRTGSDTQYF. As DNA, the CDR3 is TGTGCCAGCAGCTCCCGGACAGGGTCGGATACGCAGTATTTT. The full variable domain, completed using reference TRBV9 and TRBJ2-3, is DSGVTQTPKHLITATGQRVTLRCSPRSGDLSVYWYQQSLDQGLQFLIQYYNGEERAKGNILERFSAQQFPDLHSELNLSSLELGDSALYFCASSSRTGSDTQYFGPGTRLTVL.